What follows describes a single T cell receptor (beta chain). Its recognized antigen is unknown. The record has no base qualities; no much larger clone is one base away. This specimen's time point label, per the study, means: about 28 days (+/-7) after the second vaccine dose. AZD1222 recipients given second doses at about 4 weeks or at about 12 weeks were pooled, since spike-specific TCR depth and breadth were not found to differ between the two schedules. Vaccinee samples were obtained from the UK trials COV001 and COV002, which included a single-blind randomized controlled phase 2/3 trial of AZD1222 (ChAdOx1 nCoV-19) in healthy adults. Trial participant PBMC samples were collected at day 0 and day 28 after the second dose for TCRbeta chain sequencing. These data originate in a study of T cell responses to AZD1222 COVID-19 vaccine (TCRdb year 2021). In terms of the full investigation: A total of around 240 trial participants underwent TCR sequencing, of whom 207 received two doses of AZD1222 and about 25 received two doses of the MenACWY control vaccine. Trial participants were enrolled by age into 18-55, 56-69 and 70-plus year subgroups, with roughly 160, 29 and 62 TCR-sequenced participants respectively.

The germline V gene gives CDR1 as MGHRA and CDR2 as YSYEKL. Measured from the cysteine to the phenylalanine, the CDR3 is 16 residues long. Only the CDR3 portion is preserved as DNA: 48 bases, with reading frame beginning at the first base. The germline ends are 16 bases apart after V is trimmed by 4 bases and J by 4 bases. The CDR3 regions of human TCRbeta chains were analyzed by immunosequencing. Per the source publication's procedure: TCRs in the repertoires were compared against a reference library of SARS-CoV-2-specific TCRs that had been generated with the MIRA antigen-specificity platform. Breadth was defined as the fraction of unique TCRs that were SARS-CoV-2-associated. Depth was defined as the fraction of total T cells that were SARS-CoV-2-associated. Using the MIRA data, every spike-specific TCR was mapped to the spike region that the TCR reacted to and assigned to either a CD4 or a CD8 class. Log10-transformed breadth and depth values were compared by one-way ANOVA with Sidak's multiple comparisons tests. TCRdb limited this immuneACCESS table to in-frame rearrangements with V and J called. A share of clones is missing; checked studies link under half to unresolved V genes, and the rest is unexplained. That table gives V, J and clone size, and the DNA gave D and trimming. For this sample there are some 170,000 clones; about 90% appear just once. The ten largest clones capture more than 1% of the sample.

Results the study describes overall, beyond this receptor: In the small 56-69-year group, the increase in depth fell short of significance, most likely because of low power. Because no day 14 peak-response samples were available, repertoires were characterized only after the peak T cell response. Participants were mostly white British, with more females than males. The authors suggested clonal diversity may have been underestimated. Epitopes outside the regions mutated in the B.1.351 and B.1.1.7 variants were reportedly recognized by nearly half of the unique spike-specific TCRs. Vaccine-associated CD4 TCRs spanned the whole spike protein, with dominant responses in regions 160-218 and 743-854. Only six AZD1222 recipients were SARS-CoV-2 seropositive at baseline, limiting conclusions about previously exposed vaccinees. A significant rise in spike-specific TCR breadth and depth was observed after two AZD1222 doses relative to day 0 and relative to MenACWY recipients.

Recombination linked TRBV4-1 to TRBJ1-4; too little of a D gene remains to name it. The clonotype was recovered from an adult who received the AZD1222 COVID-19 vaccine. The source was peripheral blood, collected 28 days after the second AZD1222 dose. The CDR3: CASSPQGRSHNEKLFF. DNA sequence: TGCGCCAGCAGCCCACAAGGCAGGTCTCATAATGAAAAACTGTTTTTT.